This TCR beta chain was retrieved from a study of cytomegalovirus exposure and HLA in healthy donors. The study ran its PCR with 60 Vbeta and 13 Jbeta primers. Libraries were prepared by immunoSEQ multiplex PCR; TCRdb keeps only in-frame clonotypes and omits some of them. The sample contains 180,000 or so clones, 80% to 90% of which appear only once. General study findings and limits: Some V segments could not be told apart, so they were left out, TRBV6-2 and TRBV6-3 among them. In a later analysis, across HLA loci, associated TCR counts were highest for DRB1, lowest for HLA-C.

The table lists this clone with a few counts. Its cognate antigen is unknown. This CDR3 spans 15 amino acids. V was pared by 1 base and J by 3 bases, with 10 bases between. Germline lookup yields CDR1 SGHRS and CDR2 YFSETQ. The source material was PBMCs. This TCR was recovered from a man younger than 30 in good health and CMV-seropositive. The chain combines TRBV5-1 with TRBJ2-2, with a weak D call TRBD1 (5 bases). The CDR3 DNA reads TGCGCCAGCAGCTTGATTGGGGCGGACACCGGGGAGCTGTTTTTT. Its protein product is CASSLIGADTGELFF.